The 9 T cell receptor beta chains presented below share a single source sample, sequenced in a study of T cell responses to AZD1222 COVID-19 vaccine. Sequencing was performed with immunoSEQ multiplex PCR; in TCRdb, only in-frame clones are kept and a portion is missing. The sample has tens of thousands of clones, approximately 90% seen once; the top ten hold roughly 4.8%. The sequencing here drew on peripheral blood, taken on day 0 of MenACWY control vaccination. These TCRs come from an adult in good health.

The gene calls are TRBV28 and TRBJ2-7, with D perhaps matching TRBD1 (5 bases). Trimming removed 2 bases from V and 2 bases from J, with 10 bases in between. The CDR3 is made up of 14 amino acids. Germline V gene sequence: CDR1 MDHEN, CDR2 SYDVKM. CDR3 region: CASSLLDTTYEQYF. Written as DNA, the CDR3 is TGTGCCAGCAGTTTACTGGACACCACCTACGAGCAGTACTTC.

The chain recombines TRBV4-2 with TRBJ2-2, with unresolved D. The CDR3 has 13 amino acids. V was pared by 1 base and J by 6 bases, with 6 bases between. Germline V gives CDR1 LGHNA, CDR2 YNFKEQ. CDR3 nucleotides: TGTGCCAGCAGCCAAGGGATTCCCGGGGAGCTGTTTTTT. It specifies CASSQGIPGELFF.

CDR3 amino acids: CASSRGQLHGYTF. The CDR3 region has the DNA TGTGCCAGCAGCCGCGGACAGCTTCATGGCTACACCTTC. The J gene is TRBJ1-2, the V gene TRBV7-2; D may be TRBD1 (6 bases). Trimming shortened V by 5 bases and J by 6 bases, and 13 bases separated the two germline ends. Germline V gene sequence: CDR1 SGHTA, CDR2 FQGNSA. The CDR3 covers 13 residues.

The chain employs TRBV6-6 and TRBJ2-7, with a tentative D call TRBD1 (6 bases). The length of the CDR3 is 12 residues. V lost 8 bases, J lost 4 bases, and 12 bases lay in between. Germline-derived CDR1 and CDR2 are MNHNY and SVGAGI (reference sequence). The CDR3 loop is CASRLRGYEQYF. CDR3 nucleotide sequence: TGTGCCAGCCGACTTAGGGGGTACGAGCAGTACTTC.

The V call is TRBV9, the J call TRBJ2-6, with TRBD2 identical over 13 bases. V lost 3 bases, J lost 0 bases, and 6 bases stayed unmatched. The germline CDR1 and CDR2 sequences are SGDLS and YYNGEE. This CDR3 has 19 residues. CDR3 DNA: TGTGCCAGCAGCGACCCCGGGACTAGCGGGGTCTCTGGGGCCAACGTCCTGACTTTC. Its protein is CASSDPGTSGVSGANVLTF.

The chain uses TRBV28 and TRBJ1-1, with D unresolved. Germline V CDR1 and CDR2: MDHEN, SYDVKM. Trimming took 6 bases from V and 5 from J, leaving 25 bases between them. This CDR3 has 17 residues. Here the CDR3 reads CASSPKPPGGRRTEAFF. DNA of the CDR3: TGTGCCAGCAGCCCAAAACCTCCCGGAGGGAGGAGGACTGAAGCTTTCTTT.

Regarding this clone: The same CDR3 can be traced to other DNA sequences in this sample. The genes are TRBV18 and TRBJ2-2; D is unresolved. The V gene's germline CDR1 is KGHSH and CDR2 LQKENI. This CDR3 has 16 amino acids. V was trimmed by 3 bases and J by 0 bases, leaving 11 bases between them. The CDR3 region has the DNA TGTGCCAGCTCACCGAGCCAGCTCGCGAACACCGGGGAGCTGTTTTTT. It translates to CASSPSQLANTGELFF.

This rearrangement joins TRBV4-3 to TRBJ1-6; no reliable D call. V was pared by 0 bases and J by 7 bases, with 13 bases between. The CDR3 contains 16 residues. Germline V gene data show CDR1 as LGHNA and CDR2 as YSLEER. The CDR3 region is CASSQDRAQANSPLHF. The DNA of the CDR3 is TGCGCCAGCAGCCAAGATCGAGCGCAGGCCAATTCACCCCTCCACTTT.

This clone was counted between two and nine times. This chain joins TRBV7-8 and TRBJ1-2; 9 nucleotides align to TRBD1. The CDR3 totals 14 residues. Germline V gene sequence: CDR1 SGHVS, CDR2 FQNEAQ. V was pared by 3 bases and J by 8 bases, with 7 bases of the junction left unmatched. In DNA form, the CDR3 reads TGTGCCAGCAGCTTGGCACAGGGGGCACGGGGCTACACCTTC. Translating gives CASSLAQGARGYTF.